Listed here are 5 T cell receptor beta chains from one sample, sequenced in a study of OX40 agonist ivuxolimab in advanced cancers. The data were produced by immunoSEQ multiplex PCR, yet TCRdb's version contains in-frame clones alone and is incomplete. The sample has 71,000 or so clones, about 84% seen once; the top ten hold about 8.2%. The sample was CD4+ or CD8+ T cells sorted from blood, taken in a trial of the OX40 agonist ivuxolimab. These receptors originate from an adult with an advanced solid tumor such as melanoma, head and neck, liver or kidney cancer.

J is TRBJ2-7 and V is TRBV21-1; TRBD1 is taken as the D call from the table, unchecked against the DNA. TRBV21-1 is recorded as a pseudogene. The CDR3 spans 14 residues. The CDR3 reads CASSKNRGFYEQYV. In DNA form, the CDR3 reads TGTGCCAGCAGCAAAAACAGGGGATTTTACGAGCAGTACGTC.

CDR3 in amino acids: CASSLMDRGGMNTEAFF. The CDR3 DNA is TGTGCCAGCAGTTTAATGGACAGGGGCGGGATGAACACTGAAGCTTTCTTT. The genes are TRBV27 and TRBJ1-1; 9 nucleotides line up with TRBD1. The CDR3 sequence is 17 residues long. V gave up 2 bases and J gave up 0 bases; unmatched junction bases: 7. Germline V lookup: CDR1 MNHEY, CDR2 SMNVEV (reference sequence).

V and J are TRBV5-1 and TRBJ1-5, with a weak D call TRBD1 (5 bases). V shed 2 bases and J shed 5 bases, with 11 bases lying between them. CDR3 length equals 14 residues. Germline V CDR1 and CDR2: SGHRS, YFSETQ. CDR3 sequence: CASSFRGGDQPQHF. DNA for the CDR3: TGCGCCAGCAGCTTCCGGGGAGGGGATCAGCCCCAGCATTTT.

The rearrangement joins TRBV18 to TRBJ2-3, with 8 bases lining up with TRBD1. CDR1 KGHSH and CDR2 LQKENI come from the germline V gene. V shed 9 bases and J 4 bases; nucleotides not matched to a gene: 6. The CDR3 extends over 13 amino acids. CDR3 DNA: TGTGCCAGTTCCGGGACAGGCGCAGATACGCAGTATTTT. This gives the protein CASSGTGADTQYF.

The V call is TRBV28, the J call TRBJ2-2; 7 nucleotides align to TRBD1. Germline V lookup: CDR1 MDHEN, CDR2 SYDVKM. The CDR3 sequence is 14 residues long. V lost 6 bases and J lost 7; bases outside the gene matches: 8. CDR3 sequence (DNA): TGTGCCAGCAGACCGACAGGGCTTGGCGGGGAGCTGTTTTTT. Translated: CASRPTGLGGELFF.